Detailed here is one TCR beta chain. Its matching antigen is unknown. This specimen comes from a study of cytomegalovirus exposure and HLA in healthy donors. Findings and limits, study-wide: Common viral pathogens seemed to be connected with several of the most significant clusters, according to a later analysis.

The PCR used 60 Vbeta and 13 Jbeta primers. Clones were sequenced by immunoSEQ multiplex PCR, and TCRdb holds only the in-frame ones, with some missing. The table includes 150,000 to 200,000 clones, approximately 70% detected once. Sequencing used PBMCs. This receptor was identified in a man aged 18 to 29 in good health and CMV-seropositive.

The CDR3 loop reads CASSSGSTGELFF. The DNA of the CDR3 is TGTGCCAGCAGTTCCGGGTCCACCGGGGAGCTGTTTTTT. This chain joins TRBV28 and TRBJ2-2; D not certain. Germline CDR1 MDHEN, CDR2 SYDVKM. CDR3 size: 13 residues. V lost 4 bases to trimming and J lost 4 bases, with 7 bases between them.